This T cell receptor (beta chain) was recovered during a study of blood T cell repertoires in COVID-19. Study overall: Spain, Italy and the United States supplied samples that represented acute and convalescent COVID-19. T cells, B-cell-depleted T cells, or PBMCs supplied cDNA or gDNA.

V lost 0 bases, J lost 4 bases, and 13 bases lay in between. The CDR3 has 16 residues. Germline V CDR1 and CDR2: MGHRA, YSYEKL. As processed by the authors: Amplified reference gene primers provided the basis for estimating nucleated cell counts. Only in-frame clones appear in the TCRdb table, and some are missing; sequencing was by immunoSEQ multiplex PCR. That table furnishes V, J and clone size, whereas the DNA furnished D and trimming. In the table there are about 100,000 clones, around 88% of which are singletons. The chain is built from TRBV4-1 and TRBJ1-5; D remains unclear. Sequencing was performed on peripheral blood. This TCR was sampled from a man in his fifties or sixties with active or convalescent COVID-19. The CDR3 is CASSQDGGLLNQPQHF. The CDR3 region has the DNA TGCGCCAGCAGCCAAGATGGAGGTCTACTGAATCAGCCCCAGCATTTT.